Included here is one TCR beta chain sequence, with context. This sample stems from a study of cytomegalovirus exposure and HLA in healthy donors. Primers: 60 Vbeta forward and 13 Jbeta reverse. How the authors handled the data: Around 9.9 million shared chains were among the approximately 82 million unique TCR beta chains that a later analysis counted. Assay used: immunoSEQ multiplex PCR; TCRdb lists only in-frame clones, some missing. That table is the source of V, J and clone size, and D and trimming were worked out from the DNA. The sample carries fewer than 200,000 clones, over 80% recorded once. Sequencing input: PBMCs. The sequence came from a girl under 18 in good health and CMV-seropositive.

CDR3 residues: CASSPTGTGNTIYF. In DNA, the CDR3 is TGTGCCAGCTCACCGACGGGAACTGGAAACACCATATATTTT. V gene TRBV18 combines with J gene TRBJ1-3; no firm D call. Between the trimmed V and J ends, which lost 3 bases and 2 bases, there was a span of 8 bases. There are 14 residues in the CDR3. CDR1 KGHSH and CDR2 LQKENI come from the germline V gene.